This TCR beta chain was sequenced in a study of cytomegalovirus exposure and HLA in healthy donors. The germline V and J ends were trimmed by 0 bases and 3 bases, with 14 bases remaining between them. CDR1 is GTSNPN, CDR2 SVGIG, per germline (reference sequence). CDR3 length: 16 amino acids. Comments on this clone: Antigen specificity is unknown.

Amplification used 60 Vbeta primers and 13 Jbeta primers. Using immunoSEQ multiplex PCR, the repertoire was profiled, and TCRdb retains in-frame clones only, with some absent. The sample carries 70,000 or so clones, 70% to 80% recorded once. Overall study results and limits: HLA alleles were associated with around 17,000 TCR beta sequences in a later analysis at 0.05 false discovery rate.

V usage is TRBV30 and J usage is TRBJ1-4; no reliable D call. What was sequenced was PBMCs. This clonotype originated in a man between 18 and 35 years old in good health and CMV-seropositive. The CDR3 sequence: CAWSVVSFGANEKLFF. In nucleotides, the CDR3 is TGTGCCTGGAGTGTAGTGTCCTTCGGAGCTAATGAAAAACTGTTTTTT.